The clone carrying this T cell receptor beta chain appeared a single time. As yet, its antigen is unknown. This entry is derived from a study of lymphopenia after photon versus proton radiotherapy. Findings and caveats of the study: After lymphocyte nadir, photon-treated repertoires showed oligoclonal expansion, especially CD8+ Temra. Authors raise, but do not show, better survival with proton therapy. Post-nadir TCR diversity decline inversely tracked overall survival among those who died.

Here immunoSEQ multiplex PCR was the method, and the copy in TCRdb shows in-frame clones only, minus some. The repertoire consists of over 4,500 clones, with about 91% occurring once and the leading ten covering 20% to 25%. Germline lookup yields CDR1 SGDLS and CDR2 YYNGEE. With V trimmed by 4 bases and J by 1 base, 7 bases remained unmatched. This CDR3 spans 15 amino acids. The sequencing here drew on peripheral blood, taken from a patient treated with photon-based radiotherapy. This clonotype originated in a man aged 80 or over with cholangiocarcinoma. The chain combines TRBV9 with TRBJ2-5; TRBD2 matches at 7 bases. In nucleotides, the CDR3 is TGTGCCAGCAGCCTAAGCTGGGGGGGCCAAGAGACCCAGTACTTC. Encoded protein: CASSLSWGGQETQYF.